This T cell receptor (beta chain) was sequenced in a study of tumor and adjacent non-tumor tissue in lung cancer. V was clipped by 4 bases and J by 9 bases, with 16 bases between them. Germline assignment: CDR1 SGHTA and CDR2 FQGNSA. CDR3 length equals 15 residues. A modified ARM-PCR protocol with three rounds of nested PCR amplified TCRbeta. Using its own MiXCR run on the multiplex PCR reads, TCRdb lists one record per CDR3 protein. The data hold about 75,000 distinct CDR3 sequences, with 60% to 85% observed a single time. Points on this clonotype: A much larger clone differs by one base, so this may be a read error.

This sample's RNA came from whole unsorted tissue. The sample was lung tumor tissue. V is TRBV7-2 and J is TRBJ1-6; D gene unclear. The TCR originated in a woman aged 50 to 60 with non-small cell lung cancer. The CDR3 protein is CASSSPGAEISPLHF. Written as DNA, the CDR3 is TGTGCCAGCAGCTCACCGGGAGCAGAGATTTCACCCCTCCACTTT.